Shown below are 18 T cell receptor beta chains from a single sample sequenced in a study of cytomegalovirus exposure and HLA in healthy donors. A multiplex PCR was run with 60 Vbeta primers and 13 Jbeta primers. Clones were read by immunoSEQ multiplex PCR, and TCRdb kept only the in-frame ones, dropping some. Among some 98,000 clones, roughly two thirds were seen once, and the ten largest hold around 2.3%. Sequencing input: PBMCs. The receptors shown here come from a man aged 50 to 60 in good health and CMV-seronegative.

This chain connects TRBV6-1 to TRBJ1-5; tentative D call: TRBD1 (5 bases). The CDR3 has 14 amino acids. V was shortened by 5 bases and J by 4 bases, with 12 bases between the two germline ends. Germline V gene sequence: CDR1 MNHNS, CDR2 SASEGT. The CDR3 protein is CASSWGEGNQPQHF. CDR3 DNA sequence: TGTGCCAGCAGTTGGGGGGAGGGAAATCAGCCCCAGCATTTT.

This clone was found a few times. The chain is built from TRBV29-1 and TRBJ2-7, with 9 bases aligning to TRBD1. The CDR3 spans 13 residues. Germline V gene data show CDR1 as SQVTM and CDR2 as ANQGSEA. With 5 bases clipped from V and 1 base from J, the junction kept 3 bases outside the gene matches. CDR3 nucleotide sequence: TGCAGCGTTAAGGACAGGGGATCCTACGAGCAGTACTTC. Its translation: CSVKDRGSYEQYF.

The chain couples TRBV10-1 to TRBJ1-3; D is possibly TRBD1 (6 bases). The ends were cut back, 3 bases at V and 2 bases at J, with 11 bases in the middle. Germline V lookup: CDR1 WNHNN, CDR2 SYGVQD (reference sequence). The CDR3 loop spans 15 amino acids. CDR3: CASSDWDIAGNTIYF. CDR3 sequence (DNA): TGCGCCAGCAGTGACTGGGACATAGCTGGAAACACCATATATTTT.

The chain carries TRBV18 and TRBJ1-1; the D gene is possibly TRBD1 (6 bases). CDR1 and CDR2 (germline): KGHSH, LQKENI. This CDR3 spans 13 amino acids. The germline V and J ends were trimmed by 2 bases and 4 bases, with 8 bases remaining between them. In DNA, the CDR3 is TGTGCCAGCTCACCATCAGGGGTCACTGAAGCTTTCTTT. As protein: CASSPSGVTEAFF.

The chain employs TRBV10-3 and TRBJ2-1; TRBD1 aligns across 8 bases. CDR1 and CDR2 from the germline V gene are ENHRY and SYGVKD. The CDR3 length is 20 residues. Unmatched junction bases numbered 22, after V lost 6 bases and J lost 3 bases. The CDR3 region is CAISTSVPGQDRLYYNEQFF. The CDR3 nucleotides read TGTGCCATCAGCACCTCCGTCCCGGGACAGGACCGACTATACTACAATGAGCAGTTCTTC.

The V and J genes are TRBV5-1 and TRBJ2-1, with 7 bases matching TRBD1. The CDR3 contains 14 residues. Trimming removed 0 bases from V and 7 bases from J; junction bases left unmatched: 4. From germline, CDR1 is SGHRS and CDR2 YFSETQ. The CDR3 region is CASSLAGRGNEQFF. The CDR3 DNA reads TGCGCCAGCAGCTTGGCCGGCAGGGGGAATGAGCAGTTCTTC.

The chain is built from TRBV29-1 and TRBJ2-5; D not certain. There are 12 residues in the CDR3. Trimming removed 4 bases from V and 1 base from J, with 7 bases in between. Looked up from germline, CDR1 is SQVTM and CDR2 is ANQGSEA. The CDR3 loop is CSVGTVQETQYF. CDR3 nucleotide sequence: TGCAGCGTTGGTACAGTCCAAGAGACCCAGTACTTC. The full variable domain, in which reference TRBV29-1 and TRBJ2-5 provide the parts outside the CDR3, is SAVISQKPSRDICQRGTSLTIQCQVDSQVTMMFWYRQQPGQSLTLIATANQGSEATYESGFVIDKFPISRPNLTFSTLTVSNMSPEDSSIYLCSVGTVQETQYFGPGTRLLVL.

CDR3 region: CAISLTSGSYEQYF. CDR3 sequence (DNA): TGTGCCATCAGCCTGACTAGCGGTTCGTACGAGCAGTACTTC. This sequence joins TRBV10-3 and TRBJ2-7; TRBD2 aligns across 9 bases. The trim removed 6 bases at V and 4 bases at J, leaving 7 bases unmatched. This CDR3 comprises 14 residues. Looked up from germline, CDR1 is ENHRY and CDR2 is SYGVKD.

This chain connects TRBV2 to TRBJ2-5, with D perhaps matching TRBD1 (6 bases). Trimming cost V 3 bases and J 5 bases, with 13 bases left between them. CDR3 length: 14 residues. Germline CDR1 is SNHLY and CDR2 is FYNNEI. The CDR3 loop reads CASSEQGGLETQYF. The CDR3 bases are TGTGCCAGCAGTGAGCAAGGGGGTCTGGAGACCCAGTACTTC.

This clone was counted only a few times. The V gene is TRBV2, the J gene TRBJ1-1; the D is unclear. Germline loops: CDR1 SNHLY, CDR2 FYNNEI. The V gene lost 3 bases and the J gene lost 4 bases, with 12 bases spanning the gap. CDR3 length: 14 residues. CDR3 bases: TGTGCCAGCAGTGATCGGGATTCGGGCACTGAAGCTTTCTTT. It is translated as CASSDRDSGTEAFF.

This clone appeared a few times. The V gene is TRBV7-3, the J gene TRBJ1-1; D uncertain. The CDR3 runs 13 residues. V lost 4 bases and J lost 1, with 7 bases in between. Germline CDR1 is SGHTA and CDR2 is FQGTGA. The CDR3 DNA reads TGTGCCAGCAGCTCGTCGGGGAACACTGAAGCTTTCTTT. Translated: CASSSSGNTEAFF.

This chain connects TRBV5-1 to TRBJ1-1; D possibly corresponds to TRBD1 (6 bases). The V gene lost 3 bases and the J gene lost 4 bases, with 19 bases spanning the gap. Looked up from germline, CDR1 is SGHRS and CDR2 is YFSETQ. There are 16 residues in the CDR3. The CDR3 sequence is CASSSTGAGAGTEAFF. CDR3 sequence (DNA): TGCGCCAGCAGCTCCACCGGGGCAGGGGCGGGCACTGAAGCTTTCTTT.

The chain combines TRBV7-9 with TRBJ2-5; a possible D gene is TRBD2 (6 bases). The J call is in doubt because the DNA end fits TRBJ2-7 better. The V gene's germline CDR1 is SEHNR and CDR2 FQNEAQ (reference sequence). The CDR3 contains 16 residues. The CDR3 sequence: CASSYMEGYLAHEQYF. In DNA, the CDR3 is TGTGCCAGCAGCTATATGGAGGGATACCTGGCCCACGAGCAGTACTTC.

V is TRBV27 and J is TRBJ2-7; D may be TRBD1 (5 bases). The CDR3 runs 15 residues. V was shortened by 3 bases and J by 3 bases, with 15 bases between the two germline ends. Germline V gene sequence: CDR1 MNHEY, CDR2 SMNVEV (reference sequence). The DNA for the CDR3 is TGTGCCAGCAGTTTTTCATCCAGGGTAGGCTACGAGCAGTACTTC. This codes for CASSFSSRVGYEQYF.

The genes are TRBV5-1 and TRBJ2-3, with D maybe TRBD2 (6 bases). The V and J ends lost 7 bases and 2 bases respectively, with 14 bases between them. The germline V gene has CDR1 SGHRS and CDR2 YFSETQ. CDR3 length: 14 amino acids. CDR3 in amino acids: CASAPGGDTDTQYF. DNA of the CDR3: TGCGCCAGCGCACCCGGAGGGGACACAGATACGCAGTATTTT.

The chain carries TRBV2 and TRBJ2-3; 9 bases map to TRBD2. The germline V gene has CDR1 SNHLY and CDR2 FYNNEI. The CDR3 contains 15 residues. J was trimmed by 1 base and V by 4 bases; bases with no gene match: 3. The CDR3 loop reads CASSVVAGGTDTQYF. CDR3 bases: TGTGCCAGCAGTGTGGTAGCGGGAGGCACAGATACGCAGTATTTT.

The chain carries TRBV6-5 and TRBJ1-1, with D hard to call. The germline gives CDR1 MNHEY, CDR2 SVGAGI. V dropped 0 bases and J dropped 4 bases, with 12 bases sitting between them. The CDR3 runs to 15 residues. CDR3 amino acids: CASSYSSQVVTEAFF. DNA for the CDR3: TGTGCCAGCAGTTACTCGTCCCAGGTGGTCACTGAAGCTTTCTTT.

The V and J genes are TRBV11-2 and TRBJ2-5; unclear D gene. Germline-derived CDR1 and CDR2 are SGHAT and FQNNGV. The V gene lost 2 bases and the J gene lost 4 bases, with 5 bases spanning the gap. CDR3 length: 12 amino acids. The CDR3 DNA follows: TGTGCCAGCAGCTTAAAGAGAGAGACCCAGTACTTC. The encoded protein is CASSLKRETQYF. The full variable domain, completed using reference TRBV11-2 and TRBJ2-5, is EAGVAQSPRYKIIEKRQSVAFWCNPISGHATLYWYQQILGQGPKLLIQFQNNGVVDDSQLPKDRFSAERLKGVDSTLKIQPAKLEDSAVYLCASSLKRETQYFGPGTRLLVL.